This T cell receptor (beta chain) was captured in a study of early T cells in non-severe SARS-CoV-2 infection. Study in general: Unsorted whole blood bulk RNA was sequenced, with unpaired chains.

About this clonotype: The antigen is not known.

In the library, individual cDNA molecules carried attached unique molecular identifiers. TCRdb recomputed calls from the 5' RACE reads with MiXCR, one row per CDR3 protein. The sample lists approximately 84,000 distinct CDR3 sequences; about 12% were seen once. The CDR3 runs 15 residues. CDR1 is MNHEY and CDR2 is SMNVEV in the germline V gene (reference sequence). Trimming took 3 bases from V and 3 from J; bases not matched to a gene: 6. Whole-study results and caveats: Matching with VDJdb favored anti-spike CD8 responses (missing private and CD4 specificities).

The sequencing sample was made of whole blood. The clonotype originates from an adult who was a healthcare worker with PCR-confirmed SARS-CoV-2 infection or an uninfected control (not recorded which). This chain uses TRBV27 with TRBJ2-7; 9 bases map to TRBD2. This CDR3 reads CASSLGGRGVYEQYF. The CDR3 DNA sequence: TGTGCCAGCAGTTTGGGCGGGAGGGGTGTCTACGAGCAGTACTTC.